These T cell receptor beta chains were read from a single sample in a study of blood T cells in healthy people across ages. TCRdb reprocessed the 5' RACE reads with MiXCR, giving one entry per CDR3 protein. Among about 830,000 distinct CDR3 sequences listed, roughly 60% were seen once. The sequencing input was blood. The source of these receptors is a young man in good health. Both conserved end residues are part of each CDR3. D genes are given only for firm matches. The size entry is marked missing in some rows and otherwise reads once, few, many or a size class.

many	TRBV24-1	TRBJ1-1	-	CATSDRIDRNTEAFF	TGTGCCACCAGTGATCGGATCGACCGAAACACTGAAGCTTTCTTT
many	TRBV6-2/TRBV6-3	TRBJ2-7	-	CASSLDSFSYEQYF	TGTGCCAGCAGTCTCGACAGTTTCTCCTACGAGCAGTACTTC
-	TRBV4-1	TRBJ2-1	TRBD2	CASSQGYPGLAGDHEQFF	TGCGCCAGCAGCCAGGGCTACCCGGGACTAGCGGGGGACCATGAGCAGTTCTTC
-	TRBV20-1	TRBJ1-2	TRBD1	CSTDRGLLADYGYTF	TGCAGCACCGACAGGGGGCTCTTGGCTGACTATGGCTACACCTTC
-	TRBV4-3	TRBJ1-2	-	CASSHRGDHGYTF	TGCGCCAGCAGCCACAGAGGGGACCATGGCTACACCTTC
-	TRBV5-6	TRBJ2-5	TRBD1	CASSRDRVQETQYF	TGTGCCAGCAGCCGCGACAGGGTCCAAGAGACCCAGTACTTC
-	TRBV27	TRBJ2-5	-	CASSTTSYQETQYF	TGTGCCAGCAGTACTACATCGTACCAAGAGACCCAGTACTTC
-	TRBV5-1	TRBJ1-5	TRBD1	CASSRTGRQPQHF	TGCGCCAGCAGTCGGACAGGAAGGCAGCCCCAGCATTTT
-	TRBV7-8	TRBJ2-3	-	CASSSPRTGVPGTDTQYF	TGTGCCAGCAGCTCCCCCCGGACGGGGGTACCAGGCACAGATACGCAGTATTTT
few	TRBV28	TRBJ2-7	-	CASSVRTGFHEQYF	TGTGCCAGCAGCGTACGAACAGGATTCCACGAGCAGTACTTC
-	TRBV7-8	TRBJ1-5	-	CASSRYRVSNQPQHF	TGTGCCAGCAGCCGATATCGGGTCTCCAATCAGCCCCAGCATTTT
-	TRBV20-1	TRBJ2-3	-	CSAAGAGEYTDTQYF	TGCAGTGCCGCAGGGGCGGGGGAGTACACAGATACGCAGTATTTT
-	TRBV12-3/TRBV12-4	TRBJ1-2	-	CASSLALSAYGYTF	TGTGCCAGCAGTCTTGCCCTCTCAGCCTATGGCTACACCTTC
-	TRBV28	TRBJ2-7	-	CASSFAGWNEQYF	TGTGCCAGCAGTTTTGCCGGGTGGAATGAGCAGTACTTC
few	TRBV12-3/TRBV12-4	TRBJ2-3	TRBD2	CASRARAGGSTDTQYF	TGTGCCAGCAGGGCCCGGGCGGGGGGAAGCACAGATACGCAGTATTTT
few	TRBV6-2/TRBV6-3	TRBJ2-6	-	CASRVGHSGANVLTF	TGTGCCAGCAGGGTCGGACACTCTGGGGCCAACGTCCTGACTTTC
once	TRBV7-9	TRBJ2-7	TRBD2	CASSLPPGLAGDEQYF	TGTGCCAGCAGCCTCCCACCGGGACTAGCGGGGGACGAGCAGTACTTC
-	TRBV28	TRBJ2-3	-	CSGAGPTDTLYF	TGTTCGGGGGCCGGCCCCACAGATACGCTGTATTTT
-	TRBV6-1	TRBJ2-4	TRBD1	CASSTGTGGYEAKNIQYF	TGTGCCAGCAGTACCGGGACAGGGGGGTACGAAGCCAAAAACATTCAGTACTTC
-	TRBV28	TRBJ1-2	-	CASREGHTNYGYTF	TGTGCCAGCAGGGAGGGACATACCAACTATGGCTACACCTTC
-	TRBV12-3/TRBV12-4	TRBJ2-3	TRBD2	CTSSTAGTTDTQYF	TGTACCAGCAGTACAGCGGGAACCACAGATACGCAGTATTTT
many	TRBV7-2	TRBJ2-3	-	CASSLQGTDTQYF	TGTGCCAGCAGTCTACAGGGTACAGATACGCAGTATTTT
-	TRBV29-1	TRBJ1-2	-	CSVGRTSGYGYTF	TGCAGCGTTGGAAGAACTTCAGGTTATGGCTACACCTTC
few	TRBV29-1	TRBJ2-7	TRBD2	CSVGRGYEQYF	TGCAGCGTGGGGAGGGGTTACGAGCAGTACTTC
once	TRBV4-3	TRBJ2-1	TRBD1	CASSQQGGPNEQFF	TGCGCCAGCAGCCAACAAGGGGGCCCCAATGAGCAGTTCTTC
-	TRBV20-1	TRBJ1-6	-	CSARSFEGYNSPLHF	TGCAGTGCTAGGTCCTTTGAGGGCTATAATTCACCCCTCCACTTT
-	TRBV7-2	TRBJ1-4	-	CASSLDGQINEKLFF	TGTGCCAGCAGCTTAGACGGCCAGATAAATGAAAAACTGTTTTTT
-	TRBV5-1	TRBJ2-1	-	CASSLGGVGDEQFF	TGCGCCAGCAGCTTGGGGGGGGTTGGTGATGAGCAGTTCTTC
-	TRBV10-3	TRBJ2-1	-	CAIQEGGYGNEQFF	TGTGCCATCCAAGAGGGGGGGTATGGCAATGAGCAGTTCTTC
once	TRBV20-1	TRBJ2-4	-	CSARVSLAKNIQYF	TGCAGTGCTAGAGTTTCACTAGCCAAAAACATTCAGTACTTC
few	TRBV29-1	TRBJ2-6	-	CSASADFGANVLTF	TGCAGCGCTTCGGCCGACTTTGGGGCCAACGTCCTGACTTTC
few	TRBV20-1	TRBJ2-3	TRBD1	CSARDAQGATDTQYF	TGCAGTGCTAGAGATGCACAGGGGGCCACAGATACGCAGTATTTT
-	TRBV4-3	TRBJ2-3	TRBD1	CASSPNRDRGIDTQYF	TGCGCCAGCAGCCCCAACCGGGACAGGGGGATAGATACGCAGTATTTT
once	TRBV11-2	TRBJ1-6	-	CASSLGAGGLGSPLHF	TGTGCCAGCAGCTTAGGTGCGGGGGGCCTTGGATCACCCCTCCACTTT
-	TRBV20-1	TRBJ2-5	-	CSATSFRETQYF	TGCAGTGCTACTAGTTTCAGAGAGACCCAGTACTTC
-	TRBV5-1	TRBJ2-4	-	CASSPRGAEAKNIQYF	TGCGCCAGCAGCCCTAGGGGGGCGGAAGCCAAAAACATTCAGTACTTC
-	TRBV29-1	TRBJ2-5	-	CSVVAVRETQYF	TGCAGCGTTGTTGCGGTGCGAGAGACCCAGTACTTC
-	TRBV20-1	TRBJ2-1	-	CSVFLREQFF	TGCAGTGTCTTTCTCCGGGAGCAGTTCTTC
-	TRBV2	TRBJ2-2	-	CASSPLGGDTGELFF	TGTGCCAGCTCCCCCCTCGGGGGCGACACCGGGGAGCTGTTTTTT
-	TRBV7-2	TRBJ2-5	-	CASSLAPAKETQYF	TGTGCCAGCAGCTTAGCGCCGGCCAAGGAGACCCAGTACTTC
-	TRBV5-6	TRBJ2-7	TRBD2	CASSYSERGTYEQYF	TGTGCCAGCAGTTATTCCGAGCGGGGAACCTACGAGCAGTACTTC
once	TRBV7-2	TRBJ2-3	TRBD2	CASSLGVSGGADTQYF	TGTGCCAGCAGCTTAGGTGTTAGCGGGGGGGCAGATACGCAGTATTTT
-	TRBV20-1	TRBJ2-7	TRBD1	CSARQGMGEQYF	TGCAGTGCAAGACAGGGAATGGGCGAGCAGTACTTC
-	TRBV20-1	TRBJ2-1	-	CSARDRYEQFF	TGCAGTGCCCGCGACAGGTATGAGCAGTTCTTC
-	TRBV2	TRBJ2-3	-	CASSVPRGGTSTDTQYF	TGTGCCAGCAGTGTCCCCAGGGGGGGGACCAGCACAGATACGCAGTATTTT
once	TRBV12-3/TRBV12-4	TRBJ2-1	TRBD2	CASSLPLGLAGSNEQFF	TGTGCCAGCAGTTTACCTTTGGGACTAGCGGGTTCCAATGAGCAGTTCTTC
-	TRBV29-1	TRBJ2-7	TRBD1	CSVNFGTAYEQYF	TGCAGCGTTAATTTTGGGACAGCCTACGAGCAGTACTTC
-	TRBV4-2	TRBJ2-7	-	CASSQGETGLKYEQYF	TGTGCCAGCAGCCAAGGGGAAACGGGACTTAAGTACGAGCAGTACTTC
-	TRBV13	TRBJ2-6	TRBD2	CASSLWAGAGANVLTF	TGTGCCAGCAGCCTATGGGCGGGGGCTGGGGCCAACGTCCTGACTTTC
few	TRBV7-9	TRBJ2-1	-	CASSLGGLRNEQFF	TGTGCCAGCAGCTTAGGTGGGTTACGCAATGAGCAGTTCTTC
few	TRBV29-1	TRBJ2-5	TRBD1	CSVYGQEQETQYF	TGCAGCGTGTACGGACAGGAACAAGAGACCCAGTACTTC
-	TRBV20-1	TRBJ2-1	-	CSARIRFEQFF	TGCAGTGCTAGAATTAGGTTTGAGCAGTTCTTC
-	TRBV7-2	TRBJ2-5	TRBD1	CASSPASGQVGETQYF	TGTGCCAGCAGCCCCGCCTCGGGACAGGTGGGAGAGACCCAGTACTTC
-	TRBV7-2	TRBJ2-4	-	CASSLKTLGEDKNIQYF	TGTGCCAGCAGCTTAAAAACCCTCGGGGAGGACAAAAACATTCAGTACTTC
-	TRBV25-1	TRBJ2-7	TRBD1	CASRGTESYEQYF	TGTGCCAGCAGGGGGACAGAGTCCTACGAGCAGTACTTC
once	TRBV6-5	TRBJ2-1	TRBD1	CASPYGQVGYNERFF	TGTGCCAGCCCCTATGGACAGGTGGGGTACAATGAGCGGTTCTTC
-	TRBV15	TRBJ2-4	TRBD2	CATSRDEAAGDIQYF	TGTGCCACCAGCAGAGATGAGGCGGCGGGGGACATTCAGTACTTC
-	TRBV12-3/TRBV12-4	TRBJ1-5	-	CASSLRAGLSNQPQHF	TGTGCCAGCAGTTTACGAGCCGGACTTAGCAATCAGCCCCAGCATTTT
-	TRBV2	TRBJ1-2	-	CASSEVGPRGQDRYGYTF	TGTGCCAGCAGTGAAGTGGGGCCCCGGGGGCAGGATCGCTATGGCTACACCTTC
-	TRBV4-3	TRBJ2-2	-	CASSPTAVPTGELFF	TGCGCCAGCAGCCCCACGGCAGTTCCCACCGGGGAGCTGTTTTTT